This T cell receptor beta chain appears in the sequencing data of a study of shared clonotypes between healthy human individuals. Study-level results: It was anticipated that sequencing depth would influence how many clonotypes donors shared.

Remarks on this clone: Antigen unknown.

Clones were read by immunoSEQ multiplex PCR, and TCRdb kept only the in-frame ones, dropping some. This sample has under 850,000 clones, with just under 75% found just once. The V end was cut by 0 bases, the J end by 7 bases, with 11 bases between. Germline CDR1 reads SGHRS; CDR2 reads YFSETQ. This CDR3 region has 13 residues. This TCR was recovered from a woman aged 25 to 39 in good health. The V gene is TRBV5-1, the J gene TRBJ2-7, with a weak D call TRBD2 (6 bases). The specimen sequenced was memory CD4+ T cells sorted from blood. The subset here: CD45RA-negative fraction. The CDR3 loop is CASSLGGGWEQYF. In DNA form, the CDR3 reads TGCGCCAGCAGCTTGGGGGGAGGATGGGAGCAGTACTTC.